The present T cell receptor (beta chain) was sequenced within a study of shared clonotypes between healthy human individuals (TCRdb year 2020). A note on the overall study: A few men and two women, aged 18 to 49 years, made up the cohort. For each donor, CD4 naive and CD4 memory were each run on three plates, CD8 naive on two plates, and CD8 memory on one plate. To estimate repertoire size and how much clonotype sharing occurs between individuals, the study deeply sequenced the blood TCR repertoires of roughly 5 healthy adults. Different laboratories and diverse techniques were used to prepare libraries and sequence TCR repertoires, to increase sequencing depth and limit assay-specific biases. Each donor's leukapheresis produced roughly between roughly 0.94 and 9.5 billion PBMCs. Paper-wide results and their limitations: Larger estimated clonotype richness was generally found for naive subsets than for memory subsets. The small number of donors limited the genetic and exposure-history diversity represented. Incomplete sequencing was indicated by rarefaction of sorted-subset datasets, despite the large sequencing depth. Higher generation probabilities were observed for clonotypes shared by all four sorted-subset donors than for non-shared clonotypes. Based on pairwise subsampling, the degree of clonotype sharing among donors was expected to be affected by sequencing depth. Across four donors, approximately 5% of naive CD4, roughly 3.5% of naive CD8, under 2.5% of memory CD4, and approximately 0.4% of memory CD8 clonotypes were shared. Sampling was restricted to blood, and TCR repertoires in tissue are likely to differ from TCR repertoires in blood.

The donors were healthy, HIV-negative adults with no recently reported acute infections or vaccinations. Every donor was a Caucasian adult living in Nashville, Tennessee, USA. CD8 memory samples combined magnetically selected CD45RO+ cells with CCR7-negative CD45RA+ effector memory (TemRA) cells. After blood collection by leukapheresis, PBMCs were isolated using Ficoll-Histopaque density gradient centrifugation and then cryopreserved in the vapor phase of liquid nitrogen. Purity and quantity of every magnetically sorted T cell population were checked by analytical flow cytometry. Genomic DNA was isolated from every sorted fraction and measured by UV absorbance on a Nanodrop 2000c. Points on this clone: The antigen this receptor binds is unknown. Base qualities are not at hand, and no much larger clone is one base apart.

CDR1 MNHNY and CDR2 SVGAGI are derived from the germline V gene (reference sequence). Trimming takes 7 bases from V and 5 bases from J, and the germline ends sit 13 bases apart. Measured from the cysteine to the phenylalanine, the CDR3 is 13 residues long. The read is trimmed to its CDR3 DNA, 39 bases read in frame from base 1. Using the deep immunoSEQ assay, multiplex PCR amplified TCR CDR3 regions from genomic DNA. Extracted genomic DNA from each cell subset was distributed evenly across all wells of several immunoSEQ 96-well plates, and each plate was treated as a replicate. For sorted subsets, about 220 ng of genomic DNA, equivalent to 25,000 to 35,000 T cell genomes, went into each replicate PCR. Purified libraries were measured with a Qubit 3.0 fluorometer, size-checked on a Bioanalyzer 2100, and measured again with the KAPA Library Quantification kit. Every immunoSEQ 96-well plate was sequenced on a dedicated single-read 150-cycle Illumina NextSeq 550 flow cell. Processing in the source paper ran as follows. Because the immunoSEQ output included only junctional sequences and no quality scores, the filtering could not be the same as the filtering used for full-length reads. To assign V/J genes and CDR3, sequences were annotated against IMGT germline references using PyIR, a Python wrapper for IgBLAST v1.9. Reads were filtered out if the reads had weak V/J assignments (E-value above 1e-6), no CDR3, stop codons, out-of-frame junctions, or ambiguous translated residues. V3J clonotypes were defined as sequences sharing an identical inferred V gene, J gene, and CDR3 amino acid sequence. Percentage overlap between repertoires was calculated by dividing the number of shared unique clonotypes by the size of the smaller repertoire. Three approaches were used to assess repertoire richness: RTK rarefaction, the Chao1 estimator, and Recon v2.1 estimates of unobserved clonotypes. Generation probabilities for all TCRbeta clonotypes obtained by the gDNA method from a handful of donors were computed using OLGA. Imported from immuneACCESS, the table was reduced by TCRdb to in-frame sequences with V and J called. These copies leave out some clones; in studies compared against another copy, an unresolved V gene accounts for under half, and the cause of the remainder is not known. V, J and clone size are taken as reported in that table, and D and trimming were inferred from the DNA itself. Within this sample are roughly 300,000 clones, with roughly 91% of them counted one time only. Around 15% of the sample goes to the ten largest clones.

The TCR sequence derives from a man between 18 and 35 years old in good health. What was sequenced was memory CD8+ T cells sorted from blood. Interpreted using the paper, the cell subset or site label stands for: CD45RO+ cells pooled with CCR7-negative TemRA cells. The rearranged segments are TRBV6-6 and TRBJ2-3; the D call is possibly TRBD1 or TRBD2, each sharing 5 bases. The DNA sequence is TGTGCCAGCAACGGGGCCGCACGAGATACGCAGTATTTT. The encoded protein is CASNGAARDTQYF.